The 13 T cell receptor beta chains below all came from one sample that was sequenced in a study of blood T cell repertoires in COVID-19. The repertoire was sequenced with immunoSEQ multiplex PCR; TCRdb's copy has only in-frame clones and lacks some. The sample includes roughly 400,000 clones, approximately 90% of them seen just once. Material for sequencing was PBMCs or T cells enriched from blood (not recorded which). The receptors here all came from a woman aged 45 to 65 who had recovered from COVID-19.

This clone was observed a handful of times. The chain recombines TRBV23-1 with TRBJ1-5; the D gene is possibly TRBD1 (5 bases). TRBV23-1 carries the ORF label, with uncertain function. This CDR3 is 17 amino acids long. V lost 3 bases, J lost 0 bases, and 15 bases lay in between. The CDR3, as DNA: TGCGCCAGCAGTCACCCGAGACAGTCTTCTAGCAATCAGCCCCAGCATTTT. As protein: CASSHPRQSSSNQPQHF.

The CDR3 DNA reads as TGTGCCAGCAGTCCCATCGGACAGGGCCAGAATCAGCCCCAGCATTTT. Amino acids: CASSPIGQGQNQPQHF. The chain couples TRBV28 to TRBJ1-5, with 8 bases lining up with TRBD1. The CDR3 sequence is 16 residues long. Looked up from germline, CDR1 is MDHEN and CDR2 is SYDVKM. Trimming cost V 5 bases and J 4 bases; bases outside gene matches: 10.

In its sample, this clone was seen once. The gene calls are TRBV3-1 (or the pseudogene TRBV3-2) and TRBJ1-1; no reliable D call. Germline V lookup: CDR1 LGHDT, CDR2 YNNKEL (reference sequence). This CDR3 region has 14 residues. V dropped 3 bases and J dropped 0 bases, with 8 bases sitting between them. CDR3 nucleotides: TGTGCCAGCAGCCAGCGGCGTCTGAACACTGAAGCTTTCTTT. Protein sequence: CASSQRRLNTEAFF.

This chain joins TRBV9 and TRBJ1-2; D call uncertain. The CDR3 length is 14 residues. The V gene lost 0 bases and the J gene lost 2 bases, with 8 bases spanning the gap. CDR1 and CDR2 (germline): SGDLS, YYNGEE. The CDR3: CASSVGGRNYGYTF. CDR3 DNA sequence: TGTGCCAGCAGCGTAGGTGGCCGAAACTATGGCTACACCTTC.

This sequence joins TRBV29-1 and TRBJ1-1; D is perhaps TRBD1 (5 bases). This CDR3 region has 13 residues. The V end was cut by 2 bases, the J end by 1 base, with 8 bases between. Germline CDR1 and CDR2: SQVTM and ANQGSEA. The CDR3 loop is CSVERQTNTEAFF. The CDR3 bases are TGCAGCGTTGAAAGACAGACGAACACTGAAGCTTTCTTT. Complete variable domain (other parts from reference TRBV29-1 and TRBJ1-1): SAVISQKPSRDICQRGTSLTIQCQVDSQVTMMFWYRQQPGQSLTLIATANQGSEATYESGFVIDKFPISRPNLTFSTLTVSNMSPEDSSIYLCSVERQTNTEAFFGQGTRLTVV.

CDR3 bases: TGCGCCAGCAGCCAAGATGGCGGCGGCGGTTGGACTGAAGCTTTCTTT. Protein product: CASSQDGGGGWTEAFF. This rearrangement joins TRBV4-3 to TRBJ1-1; no clear D gene. Per the germline V gene, CDR1 is LGHNA and CDR2 is YSLEER. V was pared by 0 bases and J by 5 bases, with 16 bases between. CDR3 size: 16 residues.

V gene TRBV28 combines with J gene TRBJ1-5; 10 positions agree with TRBD1. Trimming cost V 8 bases and J 3 bases; bases outside gene matches: 4. CDR3 length: 14 residues. Germline CDR1 reads MDHEN; CDR2 reads SYDVKM. CDR3 in amino acids: CASVDRGLNQPQHF. The CDR3 nucleotides read TGTGCCAGCGTAGACAGGGGGCTCAATCAGCCCCAGCATTTT.

The rearrangement uses TRBV7-9 and TRBJ1-2, with 8 positions matching TRBD1. The CDR3 is made up of 13 amino acids. Germline assignment: CDR1 SEHNR and CDR2 FQNEAQ (reference sequence). The V and J ends lost 5 bases and 7 bases, in that order; junction bases with no gene match: 6. CDR3 residues: CASSPETGVGYTF. The CDR3 DNA reads TGTGCCAGCAGCCCAGAGACAGGGGTTGGCTACACCTTC. The variable domain in full, completed from reference TRBV7-9 and TRBJ1-2, reads DTGVSQNPRHKITKRGQNVTFRCDPISEHNRLYWYRQTLGQGPEFLTYFQNEAQLEKSRLLSDRFSAERPKGSFSTLEIQRTEQGDSAMYLCASSPETGVGYTFGSGTRLTVV.

The sample holds one count of this clone. The rearrangement joins TRBV6-6 to TRBJ1-1; the D gene is possibly TRBD1 (5 bases). The V gene lost 5 bases and the J gene lost 8 bases, with 12 bases spanning the gap. The CDR3 sequence is 12 residues long. From germline, CDR1 is MNHNY and CDR2 SVGAGI (reference sequence). The CDR3 DNA reads TGTGCCAGCAGTAAAACAGGAATAGAAGCTTTCTTT. Residues: CASSKTGIEAFF.

The J gene is TRBJ1-2, the V gene TRBV2, with 8 bases fitting TRBD1. From germline, CDR1 is SNHLY and CDR2 FYNNEI. V was clipped by 8 bases and J by 3 bases; unmatched bases: 14. The CDR3 runs 16 residues. In nucleotides, the CDR3 is TGTGCCAGCTTAGGCGGGGGGGACAGGACAGACTATGGCTACACCTTC. Residues: CASLGGGDRTDYGYTF.

In the case of this clone: The sample contains more than one DNA sequence encoding this CDR3. This rearrangement joins TRBV7-2 to TRBJ2-5; D gene uncertain. V was shortened by 0 bases and J by 2 bases, with 7 bases between the two germline ends. In germline, CDR1 is SGHTA, CDR2 FQGNSA. The CDR3 is 14 residues long. The CDR3 DNA sequence: TGTGCCAGCAGCTTAGCTGGCCTTCAAGAGACCCAGTACTTC. Encoded protein: CASSLAGLQETQYF.

The rearrangement joins TRBV3-1 (or the pseudogene TRBV3-2) to TRBJ2-5; possibly TRBD2 for D (6 bases). Germline V gene sequence: CDR1 LGHDT, CDR2 YNNKEL (reference sequence). Trimming removed 1 base from V and 5 bases from J, with 20 bases in between. The CDR3 runs 17 residues. The DNA for the CDR3 is TGTGCCAGCAGCCAAGCCAGCGGGCCCACCCTACGGGAGACCCAGTACTTC. Translating gives CASSQASGPTLRETQYF.

The V and J genes are TRBV19 and TRBJ1-6, with 11 bases fitting TRBD1. The CDR3 sequence is 13 residues long. CDR1 LNHDA and CDR2 SQIVND come from the germline V gene (reference sequence). The V gene end was trimmed by 11 bases and the J gene end by 6 bases; junction bases not matched to a gene: 3. CDR3 residues: CAAGTGGNSPLHF. Here the CDR3 DNA reads TGTGCCGCCGGGACAGGGGGTAATTCACCCCTCCACTTT.